A selection of T cell receptor beta chains follows, all from one sample in a study of shared clonotypes between healthy human individuals. The method was immunoSEQ multiplex PCR; TCRdb's version includes in-frame clones alone and lacks a portion of them. The top ten hold about 0.39% of the sample, which has about 2.4 million clones, approximately 94% seen once. Material for sequencing was naive CD4+ T cells from PBMCs. The receptors were sampled from a man in his late teens or twenties in good health. Some clones in this sample may be carry-over from other donors' samples. CDR3s include the opening cysteine and the closing phenylalanine or tryptophan. A D gene is named only where the DNA matches it firmly. Size tells how often a clone was seen (once, few, many) or the class of an expanded clone, and some rows leave it out.

14	.	.	TRBV7-9	TRBJ2-3	TGTGCCAGCAGCCCCCTGACTCTCACAGATACGCAGTATTTT	CASSPLTLTDTQYF
10	.	.	TRBV29-1	TRBJ2-5	TGCAGCGGAATATTAGAGACCCAGTACTTC	CSGILETQYF
16	.	TRBD2	TRBV4-1	TRBJ2-1	TGCGCCAGCAGCTCACGGGCAGCGGGAGTTGGCGACGAGCAGTTCTTC	CASSSRAAGVGDEQFF
12	.	.	TRBV29-1	TRBJ2-4	TGCAGCGTTGACCCGGGAGAGAACATTCAGTACTTC	CSVDPGENIQYF
14	once	.	TRBV6-1	TRBJ2-3	TGTGCCAGCAGTGAACTCCCGGACTTTGGTACGCAGTATTTT	CASSELPDFGTQYF
15	.	TRBD1	TRBV30	TRBJ1-1	TGTGCCTGGGGACCAAGGACAGGGGGTAGTACTGAAGCTTTCTTT	CAWGPRTGGSTEAFF
18	.	TRBD2	TRBV4-2	TRBJ2-5	TGTGCCAGCAGCCATCCTGCCCGGGAGCGGGATGAAGAAGAGACCCAGTACTTC	CASSHPARERDEEETQYF
17	.	TRBD2	TRBV7-4	TRBJ2-1	TGTGCCAGCAGCTTAATTTGCGGGAGGAGCTCCTACAATGAGCAGTTCTTC	CASSLICGRSSYNEQFF
15	.	.	TRBV6-1	TRBJ1-4	TGTGCCAGCAGACTCTCCGCGGCGTCTAATGAAAAACTGTTTTTT	CASRLSAASNEKLFF
16	.	TRBD2	TRBV9	TRBJ2-1	TGTGCCAGCAGCGTGGGTGGGATAGCGGGAGTAAATGAGCAGTTCTTC	CASSVGGIAGVNEQFF
14	.	TRBD1	TRBV19	TRBJ1-5	TGTGCCAGTAGTACAGGGGGCCCCGATCAGCCCCAGCATTTT	CASSTGGPDQPQHF